This entry concerns a single T cell receptor beta chain. This entry belongs to a study of control samples from healthy donors and cancer patients. This CDR3 has 16 residues. The V gene end was trimmed by 6 bases and the J gene end by 5 bases; junction bases not matched to a gene: 6. TCRdb's table, derived via immunoSEQ multiplex PCR, lists solely in-frame clones and lacks some. The table has some 150,000 clones, 94% seen once. Sequenced material: blood. The chain links TRBV6-7 to TRBJ2-1; 14 positions agree with TRBD2. TRBV6-7 qualifies as an ORF whose function is uncertain. The TCR sequence derives from a man in his forties or fifties in good health. In DNA form, the CDR3 reads TGTGCCAGCAGACCGGGACTAGCGGGAGTCGACAATGAGCAGTTCTTC. It encodes CASRPGLAGVDNEQFF.